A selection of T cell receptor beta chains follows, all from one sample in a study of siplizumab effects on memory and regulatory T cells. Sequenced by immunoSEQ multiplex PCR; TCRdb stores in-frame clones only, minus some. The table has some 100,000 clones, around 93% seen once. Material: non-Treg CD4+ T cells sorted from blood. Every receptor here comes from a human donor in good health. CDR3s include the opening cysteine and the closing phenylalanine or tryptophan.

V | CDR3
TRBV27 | CASSSLRVSYEQYF
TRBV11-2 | CASSPGTGVDEQYF
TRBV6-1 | CASSEALRDRGRETQYF
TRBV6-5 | CASSYSASGGPGELFF
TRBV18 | CASSPDRVAGNTIYF
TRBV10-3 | CAITGGSDSPLHF
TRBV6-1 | CASSADSRGTQYF
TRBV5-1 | CASSSLGGGEKLFF
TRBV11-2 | CASSGLRTGVQETQYF
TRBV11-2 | CASRDRDRTMNTEAFF
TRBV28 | CASSLPSKVDTQYF
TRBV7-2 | CASSFGLAGLTDTQYF
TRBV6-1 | CASKRRDYLTDTQYF
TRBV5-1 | CASSADRGFSEQYF
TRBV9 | CASSVARDTEAFF
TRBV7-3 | CASSSTDSPTDTQYF
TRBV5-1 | CASSYGQNSGNTIYF
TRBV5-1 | CASSLEGKETQYF
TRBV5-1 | CASSPPRSGSSTDTQYF
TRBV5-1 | CASSLMLQDTQYF
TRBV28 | CASTGVRPREETQYF
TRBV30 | CAWSTGTPYEQYF
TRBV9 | CASTGDRFNYGYTF
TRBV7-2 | CASSGRNNSPLHF
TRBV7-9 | CASSPPGKSSYNEQFF
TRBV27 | CASSVRNSPLHF
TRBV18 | CASSPMTGLNTEAFF
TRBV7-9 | CASSLRVGAGANVLTF
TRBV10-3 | CAISELGQGKTQYF
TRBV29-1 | CSVTGGRETQYF
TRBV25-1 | CASSGAGTNNQPQHF
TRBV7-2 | CASTLGARGYGYTF
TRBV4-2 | CASSPGQRETQYF
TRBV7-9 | CASSFSQGAQEAFF
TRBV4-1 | CASSRTGTGSEKLFF
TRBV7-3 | CASSVDGNQPQHF
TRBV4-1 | CASSPPGRGRETQYF
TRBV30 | CAWSRKGVGEAFF
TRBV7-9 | CASSPGTLSSYEQYF
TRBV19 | CASSIGQRRNTGELFF
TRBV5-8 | CASRKISTDTQYF
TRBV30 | CASGEGSGELFF
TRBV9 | CASSVDSSRNTIYF
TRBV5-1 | CTSSSLGGGMNTEAFF
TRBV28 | CASSFPGGGNTIYF
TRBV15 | CATSREVTGELFF
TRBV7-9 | CASSFGGTSEQYF
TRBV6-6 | CASSTTEKLFF
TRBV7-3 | CASSLDGSSTDTQYF
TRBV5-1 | CASSPTPGLSSYEQYF
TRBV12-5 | CASGPPGTATYEQYF
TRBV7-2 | CASSLATGDYGYTF
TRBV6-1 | CASREGTASYNEQFF
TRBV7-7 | CASSLGGLGANVLTF
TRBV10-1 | CATNGVLDTQYF
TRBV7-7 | CASSPSVGRELYF
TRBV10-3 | CAIRLGLGGYTF
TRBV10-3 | CAISGRGGTTLNTEAFF
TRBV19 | CASTPQGAGAENTEAFF
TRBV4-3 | CASSQDQRGFGANVLTF